This T cell receptor (beta chain) stems from a study of early T cells in non-severe SARS-CoV-2 infection (dated by TCRdb to the early 2020s). Context from the whole study: Bulk RNA from unsorted whole blood was used for TCR sequencing, so alpha and beta chains could not be paired.

This clonotype was recorded at least ten times. There is no known antigen for this receptor. Base qualities are not recorded, but no much larger clone differs from it by a single base. Library creation used 5' RACE. TCRdb shows the sequencer as NextSeq 500. In the TCR library protocol, unique molecular identifiers were attached to individual cDNA molecules to correct for PCR bias and sequencing error. Sequencing covered both TCR alpha and beta chains, and within each sample the abundances of alpha and beta sequences were tightly co-correlated. Concerning the study's data processing: V gene, J gene and CDR3 annotation of TCR sequences was performed with Decombinator V4. Expanded TCRs were defined as changing significantly between any two time points under a Poisson model with p below 0.0001. TCR abundances were normalised to the total number of TCRs sequenced per sample and expressed as counts per million. A search of VDJdb, accessed on 1 November 2021, was run for TCRs annotated to CMV, EBV and SARS-CoV-2, with TCRs annotated for multiple antigens excluded. TCRdb's own reprocessing of the public reads used fastp at Q25 and MiXCR and kept productive beta chains. A single entry per CDR3 protein holds the most common genes and DNA from its merged rows. TCRdb's processing, not the authors' own work, is the source of the V and J calls. For this sample the table gives around 62,000 distinct CDR3 sequences, of which just under 5% were detected only once. The ten largest clones add up to around 5% of the sample.

Results and caveats for the whole study, not just this receptor: VDJdb matching was skewed toward anti-spike CD8 responses, so virus-specific expansions were likely underestimated and private and CD4 specificities were missed.

The study was a case-control design nested within a healthcare worker cohort in London, UK, with weekly nasopharyngeal swab PCR tests and blood sampling. Healthcare workers were recruited between 23 and 31 March 2020, during the week of the UK lockdown, and were followed weekly for up to about 15 weeks. The sequencing sample was made of whole blood. The sequence was obtained from an adult who was a healthcare worker with PCR-confirmed SARS-CoV-2 infection or an uninfected control (not recorded which).

The DNA sequence follows: TGTGCCATCAGTGTTGGGACAGGTGACTATGGCTACACCTTC. This codes for CAISVGTGDYGYTF. The rearranged segments are TRBV10-3 and TRBJ1-2, with TRBD1 matching 8 junction bases. V lost 4 bases and J lost 3 bases, and the count of bases not matched to a germline gene is 4. The germline V gene encodes CDR1 ENHRY and CDR2 SYGVKD. Taken from cysteine to phenylalanine, the CDR3 has 14 residues. Only the CDR3 DNA stays, 42 bases, in frame from base 1.